Each of the 18 T cell receptor beta chains below was sequenced from the same sample in a study of blood T cell repertoires in COVID-19. TCRdb's table, derived via immunoSEQ multiplex PCR, lists solely in-frame clones and lacks some. The repertoire holds approximately 200,000 clones, with 80% to 90% as singletons. Sequenced sample: peripheral blood. The source is a man aged 35-49 years with acute or convalescent COVID-19.

The chain recombines TRBV18 with TRBJ1-1; 7 nucleotides line up with TRBD1. V lost 1 base to trimming and J lost 7 bases; unmatched junction nucleotides: 9. CDR3 size: 15 residues. Germline-derived CDR1 and CDR2 are KGHSH and LQKENI. Here the CDR3 reads CASSPLVGQADEAFF. The CDR3 DNA follows: TGTGCCAGCTCACCACTCGTAGGACAGGCGGATGAAGCTTTCTTT.

The gene calls are TRBV11-3 and TRBJ1-1, with TRBD1 matching over 8 bases. V gave up 2 bases and J gave up 5 bases; unmatched junction bases: 4. The CDR3 loop spans 14 amino acids. Looked up from germline, CDR1 is SGHNT and CDR2 is YENEEA. The CDR3 region has the DNA TGTGCCAGCAGCTTACAGGGGGCCGGGACTGAAGCTTTCTTT. Amino acid sequence: CASSLQGAGTEAFF.

J is TRBJ2-6 and V is TRBV30, with TRBD1 matching over 10 bases. The V gene's germline CDR1 is GTSNPN and CDR2 SVGIG (reference sequence). There are 18 residues in the CDR3. V trimming: 0 bases; J trimming: 3 bases; junction bases outside the gene matches: 8. CDR3 sequence (DNA): TGTGCCTGGAGTGTATCCCGACAGGGGGCGGATGGGGCCAACGTCCTGACTTTC. Its protein is CAWSVSRQGADGANVLTF.

V gene TRBV7-9 combines with J gene TRBJ1-5; D is ambiguous. The CDR3 consists of 14 residues. V was trimmed by 1 base and J by 5 bases, leaving 9 bases between them. Looked up from germline, CDR1 is SEHNR and CDR2 is FQNEAQ (reference sequence). In DNA form, the CDR3 reads TGTGCCAGCAGCTTAGTGGGCCCCTATCAGCCCCAGCATTTT. It codes for CASSLVGPYQPQHF.

V is TRBV5-1 and J is TRBJ1-2; possibly TRBD1 for D (5 bases). Per germline, CDR1 SGHRS and CDR2 YFSETQ. The length of the CDR3 is 16 residues. Trimming took 4 bases from V and 2 from J, leaving 18 bases between them. CDR3 sequence: CASSRWDGGSNYGYTF. CDR3 coding DNA: TGCGCCAGCAGCCGTTGGGATGGGGGGTCGAACTATGGCTACACCTTC.

The chain employs TRBV7-2 and TRBJ1-6, with 9 bases matching TRBD1. The CDR3 is 15 amino acids. Germline V gives CDR1 SGHTA, CDR2 FQGNSA. V shed 1 base and J 9 bases; nucleotides not matched to a gene: 4. The CDR3 loop reads CASSLVGQGLSPLHF. The CDR3 bases are TGTGCCAGCAGCTTAGTGGGACAGGGCCTTTCACCCCTCCACTTT. The full variable domain, its missing parts supplied by reference TRBV7-2 and TRBJ1-6, is GAGVSQSPSNKVTEKGKDVELRCDPISGHTALYWYRQSLGQGLEFLIYFQGNSAPDKSGLPSDRFSAERTGGSVSTLTIQRTQQEDSAVYLCASSLVGQGLSPLHFGNGTRLTVT.

The rearrangement uses TRBV19 and TRBJ2-1, with 11 bases matching TRBD2. This CDR3 contains 15 residues. The V segment lost 4 bases and the J segment 12 bases; nucleotides outside the gene matches: 11. Germline V gene data show CDR1 as LNHDA and CDR2 as SQIVND (reference sequence). In DNA, the CDR3 is TGTGCCAGTAGTACCCTAGCGGGGGGTACTCCTCCGCAGTTCTTC. Protein: CASSTLAGGTPPQFF.

This clone was recorded once. The gene calls are TRBV6-5 and TRBJ2-5; D is possibly TRBD2 (6 bases). This CDR3 region has 12 residues. With 6 bases removed from V and 4 bases from J, the gap between germline ends came to 9 bases. Per germline, CDR1 MNHEY and CDR2 SVGAGI. The CDR3, as DNA: TGTGCCAGCAGGGGGAGGACAGAGACCCAGTACTTC. Amino acids: CASRGRTETQYF.

The chain combines TRBV27 with TRBJ1-2, with no clear D. There are 13 residues in the CDR3. Deletions cut 5 bases from V and 0 bases from J, with 7 bases between. Germline CDR1 is MNHEY and CDR2 is SMNVEV (reference sequence). The chain's CDR3 is CASSARSNYGYTF. DNA of the CDR3: TGTGCCAGCAGTGCCCGGTCTAACTATGGCTACACCTTC.

V usage is TRBV2 and J usage is TRBJ1-3, with D unresolved. The CDR3 spans 15 residues. The germline V and J ends were trimmed by 4 bases and 1 base, with 11 bases remaining between them. Per germline, CDR1 SNHLY and CDR2 FYNNEI. The CDR3 nucleotides are TGTGCCAGCAGTGCCCGCGGCGGGTCTGGAAACACCATATATTTT. Protein product: CASSARGGSGNTIYF.

The chain uses TRBV7-2 and TRBJ2-7, with no clear D. This CDR3 has 13 amino acids. V dropped 0 bases and J dropped 3 bases, with 6 bases sitting between them. CDR1 and CDR2 (germline): SGHTA, FQGNSA. The CDR3 coding sequence is TGTGCCAGCAGCTTAGCGCGGAGCTACGAGCAGTACTTC. Its translation is CASSLARSYEQYF.

The chain joins TRBV2 to TRBJ2-7; weak D call: TRBD1 (5 bases). Deletions cut 8 bases from V and 0 bases from J, with 14 bases between. The CDR3 sequence is 14 residues long. CDR1 and CDR2 from the germline V gene are SNHLY and FYNNEI. CDR3 nucleotides: TGTGCCAGCTTGTCCGACAGAGTCTCCTACGAGCAGTACTTC. The encoded protein is CASLSDRVSYEQYF.

The gene calls are TRBV18 and TRBJ1-2; D might be TRBD1 (5 bases). V lost 3 bases to trimming and J lost 0 bases, with 8 bases between them. There are 14 residues in the CDR3. Germline loops: CDR1 KGHSH, CDR2 LQKENI. The CDR3, as DNA: TGTGCCAGCTCACCCGGGGGAGCTAACTATGGCTACACCTTC. It specifies CASSPGGANYGYTF.

The chain combines TRBV27 with TRBJ2-5, with 11 bases fitting TRBD1. Germline V gene lookup returns CDR1 MNHEY and CDR2 SMNVEV (reference sequence). Unmatched junction bases numbered 12, after V lost 4 bases and J lost 5 bases. This CDR3 is built from 17 residues. The CDR3 DNA reads TGTGCCAGCAGTTCCGGGACAGGGGGTAAGGTAATGGAGACCCAGTACTTC. Its protein is CASSSGTGGKVMETQYF.

CDR3 amino acids: CASSEGLQGWTDTQYF. The DNA for the CDR3 is TGTGCCAGCAGTGAAGGTTTGCAGGGATGGACAGATACGCAGTATTTT. The V call is TRBV6-1, the J call TRBJ2-3; D is perhaps TRBD1 (5 bases). The length of the CDR3 is 16 residues. V lost 1 base to trimming and J lost 3 bases, with 14 bases between them. The germline gives CDR1 MNHNS, CDR2 SASEGT.

The chain carries TRBV7-2 and TRBJ1-6; no firm D call. Germline-derived CDR1 and CDR2 are SGHTA and FQGNSA. V was shortened by 2 bases and J by 8 bases, with 10 bases between the two germline ends. The CDR3 is 14 amino acids. The CDR3 region is CASSLLQYYSPLHF. The CDR3 DNA reads TGTGCCAGCAGCTTACTACAGTACTATTCACCCCTCCACTTT.

V gene TRBV7-8 combines with J gene TRBJ2-1; 8 bases line up with TRBD2. Germline CDR1 reads SGHVS; CDR2 reads FQNEAQ. J lost 0 bases, V lost 2 bases, and 9 bases had no gene match. The length of the CDR3 is 18 residues. The CDR3 DNA is TGTGCCAGCAGCTTACGCGGGGGGATACTGAGCTCCTACAATGAGCAGTTCTTC. It encodes CASSLRGGILSSYNEQFF.

This clone was seen just once. The V gene is TRBV4-1, the J gene TRBJ1-1, with D possibly being TRBD1 (5 bases). V lost 0 bases to trimming and J lost 8 bases, with 10 bases between them. This CDR3 is 13 amino acids long. Per germline, CDR1 MGHRA and CDR2 YSYEKL. CDR3 coding DNA: TGCGCCAGCAGCCAAGAAGGGGTTTTGGAAGCTTTCTTT. Amino acids: CASSQEGVLEAFF.